This TCR beta chain was sequenced in a study of CD8+ T cells in alopecia areata. Findings of the study overall: Sequencing of scalp samples also includes resident alphabeta T cells from normal skin. Expanded CD8+ clones among the top 100, and scalp clonality, were significantly decreased by tofacitinib.

cDNA prepared by RNA extraction and subsequent reverse transcription served as the template for sequencing. Generated by immunoSEQ multiplex PCR, the TCRdb table keeps only in-frame clones and is missing some. Counted here are 190,000 or so clones, roughly 60% occurring once; the ten biggest clones make up under 7%. Concerning this clone: Its antigen is not known.

Treatment here: oral pan-JAK inhibitor, 5-10 mg twice daily. Using a FACSAria, the CD4+ and CD8+ T cells were sorted from the PBMCs. Germline assignment: CDR1 MGHDK and CDR2 SYGVNS. V was clipped by 4 bases and J by 2 bases, with 10 bases between them. This CDR3 region has 14 residues. Material: CD4+ T cells sorted from blood, obtained at week 24, from a patient treated with tofacitinib. The source is a human donor with alopecia areata. The chain recombines TRBV25-1 with TRBJ2-3; tentatively, D is TRBD1 or TRBD2 (6 bases each). The CDR3 loop is CASSVRGDTDTQYF. The CDR3 region has the DNA TGTGCCAGCAGTGTAAGGGGGGACACAGATACGCAGTATTTT. The full variable domain, rest sourced from reference TRBV25-1 and TRBJ2-3, is EADIYQTPRYLVIGTGKKITLECSQTMGHDKMYWYQQDPGMELHLIHYSYGVNSTEKGDLSSESTVSRIRTEHFPLTLESARPSHTSQYLCASSVRGDTDTQYFGPGTRLTVL.